This entry is about one TCR beta chain. Its cognate antigen is unknown. Cultured CD4+ T cell DNA underwent sequencing with the Oncomine TCR Beta short-read assay. TCRdb re-analysed the PCR reads in MiXCR, keeping a single row per CDR3 protein. The sample includes roughly 7,400 distinct CDR3 sequences, 35% of them seen just once. Indicated treatment: roughly nine-day PBMC culture with coronavirus spike peptide pools or control peptides (ViraFEST assay). CD4+ T cells of the unexposed donor were collected before the COVID-19 pandemic (2011-2018). The source of the sample is a study of vaccination and CD4 T cells after COVID-19. The TCR was taken from a human donor in good health. Specimen: CD4+ T cells from blood, cultured in vitro.

CDR3 region: CAWTRGNGGAFF. The CDR3 nucleotides read TGTGCCTGGACGCGAGGGAATGGGGGGGCTTTCTTT. This chain joins TRBV30 and TRBJ1-1; a possible D gene is TRBD1 (5 bases). With 4 bases removed from V and 11 bases from J, the gap between germline ends came to 17 bases. Germline loops: CDR1 GTSNPN, CDR2 SVGIG (reference sequence). The CDR3 has 12 residues. Filled out from reference TRBV30 and TRBJ1-1, the complete variable domain reads SQTIHQWPATLVQPVGSPLSLECTVEGTSNPNLYWYRQAAGRGLQLLFYSVGIGQISSEVPQNLSASRPQDRQFILSSKKLLLSDSGFYLCAWTRGNGGAFFGQGTRLTVV.